This entry lists 25 T cell receptor beta chains sequenced from one sample in a study of tumor T cells in aggressive B-cell lymphoma. The table came from immunoSEQ multiplex PCR; TCRdb's copy has only in-frame clones and leaves some out. Of 870 or so clones in the sample, 50% to 75% were seen once. The sequenced sample consisted of tumor tissue. The receptor set was obtained from an adult with diffuse large B cell lymphoma.

The J gene is TRBJ2-5, the V gene TRBV6-5, with TRBD2 as a possible D gene (6 bases). The CDR3 sequence is 15 residues long. CDR1 MNHEY and CDR2 SVGAGI come from the germline V gene. V was pared by 2 bases and J by 0 bases, with 10 bases between. CDR3 DNA sequence: TGTGCCAGCAGTTACGCCGGGACTTACCAAGAGACCCAGTACTTC. It specifies CASSYAGTYQETQYF.

The chain couples TRBV4-3 to TRBJ2-1; TRBD2 might be the D (6 bases). Germline CDR1 reads LGHNA; CDR2 reads YSLEER. CDR3 length: 15 amino acids. Trimming stripped 0 bases from V and 4 bases from J, with 10 bases between. CDR3 amino acids: CASSQDLGTYNEQFF. Here the CDR3 DNA reads TGCGCCAGCAGCCAAGATTTGGGGACTTACAATGAGCAGTTCTTC.

The rearrangement uses TRBV7-2 and TRBJ1-1; D is unclear. The CDR3 runs to 15 residues. Germline V lookup: CDR1 SGHTA, CDR2 FQGNSA. The ends were cut back, 1 base at V and 4 bases at J, with 13 bases in the middle. The CDR3 sequence is CASSLGGRSGTEAFF. The CDR3 DNA reads TGTGCCAGCAGCTTAGGAGGGAGAAGTGGCACTGAAGCTTTCTTT. Variable domain in full (rest from reference TRBV7-2 and TRBJ1-1): GAGVSQSPSNKVTEKGKDVELRCDPISGHTALYWYRQSLGQGLEFLIYFQGNSAPDKSGLPSDRFSAERTGGSVSTLTIQRTQQEDSAVYLCASSLGGRSGTEAFFGQGTRLTVV.

This sequence joins TRBV14 and TRBJ2-7; D gene unclear. The germline CDR1 and CDR2 sequences are SGHDN and FVKESK. This CDR3 is built from 15 residues. V lost 4 bases and J lost 2, with 15 bases in between. CDR3 bases: TGTGCCAGCAGCCCCCGGAGTCGCTCAACCTACGAGCAGTACTTC. The encoded protein is CASSPRSRSTYEQYF. Supplemented by reference TRBV14 and TRBJ2-7, the full variable domain reads EAGVTQFPSHSVIEKGQTVTLRCDPISGHDNLYWYRRVMGKEIKFLLHFVKESKQDESGMPNNRFLAERTGGTYSTLKVQPAELEDSGVYFCASSPRSRSTYEQYFGPGTRLTVT.

Written as DNA, the CDR3 is TGTGCCAGCAGCCAACAGGGGTCGAGCACTGAAGCTTTCTTT. Its protein product is CASSQQGSSTEAFF. This sequence joins TRBV7-3 and TRBJ1-1, with 7 bases identical to TRBD1. V lost 5 bases and J lost 4; bases outside the gene matches: 7. Germline V gene sequence: CDR1 SGHTA, CDR2 FQGTGA. CDR3 length: 14 amino acids.

This clone was found once. V and J are TRBV30 and TRBJ2-1; D is possibly TRBD2 (5 bases). Germline loops: CDR1 GTSNPN, CDR2 SVGIG (reference sequence). The V and J ends lost 0 bases and 10 bases respectively, with 10 bases between them. CDR3 size: 12 residues. The chain's CDR3 is CAWSVGRGEQFF. For the CDR3, the DNA is TGTGCCTGGAGTGTGGGGAGAGGAGAGCAGTTCTTC.

In nucleotides, the CDR3 is TGTGCCAGCAGTGAGACAGGGTTTGCCTACGAGCAGTACTTC. Translation gives CASSETGFAYEQYF. This chain joins TRBV2 and TRBJ2-5, with 7 bases lining up with TRBD1. The J call may not be correct, given that the DNA end is closer to TRBJ2-7. Germline V gene data show CDR1 as SNHLY and CDR2 as FYNNEI. The CDR3 sequence is 14 residues long.

The chain links TRBV5-1 to TRBJ1-2, with a possible D match to TRBD1 (5 bases). The V end lost 4 bases, the J end lost 6 bases, and 13 bases lay between the germline ends. The CDR3 consists of 13 residues. Per germline, CDR1 SGHRS and CDR2 YFSETQ. In DNA, the CDR3 is TGCGCCAGCAGCCCGGGGGACGATGATGGCTACACCTTC. Its protein is CASSPGDDDGYTF.

The gene calls are TRBV4-3 and TRBJ2-1; D might be TRBD2 (5 bases). The length of the CDR3 is 14 residues. Germline CDR1 LGHNA, CDR2 YSLEER. Trimming removed 0 bases from V and 12 bases from J, with 15 bases in between. This CDR3 is CASSQDRELARQFF. In DNA form, the CDR3 reads TGCGCCAGCAGCCAAGATCGCGAGCTAGCACGGCAGTTCTTC.

The rearrangement links TRBV15 to TRBJ2-7, with a possible D match to TRBD1 (5 bases). Germline V gene lookup returns CDR1 LNHNV and CDR2 YYDKDF (reference sequence). The CDR3 runs 15 residues. Trimming removed 4 bases at V and 3 bases at J, with 16 bases between. CDR3 protein: CATSKPPKGFYEQYF. In DNA, the CDR3 is TGTGCCACCAGCAAACCTCCCAAGGGGTTCTACGAGCAGTACTTC.

This clone was detected only once. V and J are TRBV6-5 and TRBJ1-1, with D perhaps matching TRBD1 (6 bases). The CDR3 is 14 residues long. In germline, CDR1 is MNHEY, CDR2 SVGAGI. V lost 5 bases, J lost 1 base, and 11 bases lay in between. CDR3 loop: CASSDTGRNTEAFF. CDR3 DNA: TGTGCCAGCAGTGACACAGGGAGGAACACTGAAGCTTTCTTT.

This clone was recorded once. The chain couples TRBV29-1 to TRBJ1-1, with TRBD1 matching over 9 bases. The CDR3 contains 13 residues. Trimming took 7 bases from V and 6 from J; bases not matched to a gene: 9. In germline, CDR1 is SQVTM, CDR2 ANQGSEA. The CDR3 sequence: CSAGTGGVAEAFF. The CDR3 region has the DNA TGCAGCGCTGGTACAGGGGGCGTCGCTGAAGCTTTCTTT.

This clone has just a few counts. CDR3: CATSRSGVVPNTGELFF. The CDR3 DNA reads TGTGCCACCAGCAGGTCGGGGGTAGTGCCGAACACCGGGGAGCTGTTTTTT. This sequence joins TRBV15 and TRBJ2-2; perhaps TRBD2 as D (6 bases). The CDR3 spans 17 residues. V lost 3 bases and J lost 0, with 14 bases in between. The germline gives CDR1 LNHNV, CDR2 YYDKDF (reference sequence).

The rearrangement links TRBV5-4 to TRBJ2-5; 12 bases are a match to TRBD2. The germline CDR1 and CDR2 sequences are SGHNT and YYREEE (reference sequence). This CDR3 is 17 amino acids long. Trimming took 0 bases from V and 7 from J; bases not matched to a gene: 10. The CDR3 loop reads CASSLVPLAGGRGTQYF. In DNA form, the CDR3 reads TGTGCCAGCAGCTTGGTGCCTCTAGCGGGAGGGCGGGGGACCCAGTACTTC.

V usage is TRBV2 and J usage is TRBJ2-1, with TRBD2 identical over 7 bases. Trimming removed 6 bases from V and 0 bases from J; junction bases left unmatched: 5. The CDR3 is 15 amino acids. Germline values: CDR1 SNHLY, CDR2 FYNNEI. For the CDR3, the DNA is TGTGCCAGCAGGGGGGAGGGAGGCTCCTACAATGAGCAGTTCTTC. This gives the protein CASRGEGGSYNEQFF.

This clone was found a few times. V and J are TRBV7-9 and TRBJ1-5; perhaps TRBD1 as D (6 bases). V was clipped by 5 bases and J by 3 bases, with 11 bases between them. CDR1 and CDR2 from the germline V gene are SEHNR and FQNEAQ (reference sequence). This CDR3 has 14 residues. The CDR3 region is CASSPQGLNQPQHF. In DNA, the CDR3 is TGTGCCAGCAGCCCCCAGGGGCTCAATCAGCCCCAGCATTTT.

This clone was observed a handful of times. The CDR3 is CATSRKDRGVKPGNTIYF. The CDR3 coding sequence is TGTGCCACCAGCAGGAAGGACAGGGGGGTAAAACCTGGAAACACCATATATTTT. This sequence joins TRBV15 and TRBJ1-3; 10 bases map to TRBD1. The CDR3 spans 18 residues. Germline lookup yields CDR1 LNHNV and CDR2 YYDKDF (reference sequence). With V trimmed by 3 bases and J by 2 bases, 10 bases remained unmatched.

The chain carries TRBV28 and TRBJ1-5; tentatively, D is TRBD1 (6 bases). Germline V lookup: CDR1 MDHEN, CDR2 SYDVKM. V lost 5 bases and J lost 5, with 19 bases in between. This CDR3 contains 16 residues. The DNA of the CDR3 is TGTGCCAGCAGTCTCACAGGGATCCTGCAGTATCAGCCCCAGCATTTT. This encodes CASSLTGILQYQPQHF.

The V call is TRBV18, the J call TRBJ1-5, with TRBD1 as a possible D gene (5 bases). Trimming removed 5 bases from V and 6 bases from J, with 11 bases in between. The CDR3 length is 13 residues. CDR1 is KGHSH, CDR2 LQKENI, per germline. The CDR3 spells CASSRGRGQPQHF. The CDR3 DNA reads TGTGCCAGCTCAAGAGGGAGGGGTCAGCCCCAGCATTTT. The complete variable domain, with remaining parts taken from reference TRBV18 and TRBJ1-5, reads NAGVMQNPRHLVRRRGQEARLRCSPMKGHSHVYWYRQLPEEGLKFMVYLQKENIIDESGMPKERFSAEFPKEGPSILRIQQVVRGDSAAYFCASSRGRGQPQHFGDGTRLSIL.

This clone was picked up a small number of times. Additional DNA sequences in this sample encode the identical CDR3. The V gene is TRBV28, the J gene TRBJ2-6; TRBD1 matches 7 bases. Looked up from germline, CDR1 is MDHEN and CDR2 is SYDVKM. This CDR3 has 17 residues. V lost 5 bases and J lost 1; bases outside the gene matches: 8. The CDR3 loop reads CASSHQGDWSGANVLTF. The CDR3 DNA follows: TGTGCCAGCAGTCACCAGGGGGATTGGTCTGGGGCCAACGTCCTGACTTTC.

This clone was picked up a small number of times. V is TRBV15 and J is TRBJ1-5; D is unclear. Germline assignment: CDR1 LNHNV and CDR2 YYDKDF (reference sequence). Trimming stripped 5 bases from V and 0 bases from J, with 11 bases between. CDR3 length: 15 residues. The CDR3: CATSPYRYSNQPQHF. The CDR3 region has the DNA TGTGCCACCAGCCCCTACCGATATAGCAATCAGCCCCAGCATTTT.

This sequence joins TRBV30 and TRBJ2-1, with a possible D match to TRBD1 (6 bases). Trimming cost V 0 bases and J 10 bases, with 13 bases left between them. The germline V gene has CDR1 GTSNPN and CDR2 SVGIG (reference sequence). CDR3 length: 13 amino acids. The CDR3: CAWSVSTTGEQFF. CDR3 DNA: TGTGCCTGGAGTGTATCTACAACAGGGGAGCAGTTCTTC.

The rearrangement links TRBV19 to TRBJ2-5, with TRBD1 identical over 7 bases. After removal of 4 bases from V and 2 bases from J, the junction contained 1 base not matched to a gene. The CDR3 spans 13 residues. Germline assignment: CDR1 LNHDA and CDR2 SQIVND (reference sequence). The chain's CDR3 is CASSTTGQETQYF. CDR3 DNA: TGTGCCAGTAGTACGACAGGGCAAGAGACCCAGTACTTC.

The chain combines TRBV19 with TRBJ2-7; no clear D. From germline, CDR1 is LNHDA and CDR2 SQIVND (reference sequence). V lost 3 bases and J 7 bases, leaving 13 bases between the germline ends. The CDR3 contains 13 residues. The DNA for the CDR3 is TGTGCCAGTAGTATGGAGCCTCGGTATGAGCAGTACTTC. Protein product: CASSMEPRYEQYF.

V gene TRBV6-5 combines with J gene TRBJ2-1; maybe TRBD1 (5 bases). This CDR3 is 14 amino acids long. Trimming stripped 0 bases from V and 4 bases from J, with 7 bases between. Germline V gives CDR1 MNHEY, CDR2 SVGAGI. The CDR3 nucleotides are TGTGCCAGCAGTTACTCGAGACAGTACAATGAGCAGTTCTTC. It yields the protein CASSYSRQYNEQFF.